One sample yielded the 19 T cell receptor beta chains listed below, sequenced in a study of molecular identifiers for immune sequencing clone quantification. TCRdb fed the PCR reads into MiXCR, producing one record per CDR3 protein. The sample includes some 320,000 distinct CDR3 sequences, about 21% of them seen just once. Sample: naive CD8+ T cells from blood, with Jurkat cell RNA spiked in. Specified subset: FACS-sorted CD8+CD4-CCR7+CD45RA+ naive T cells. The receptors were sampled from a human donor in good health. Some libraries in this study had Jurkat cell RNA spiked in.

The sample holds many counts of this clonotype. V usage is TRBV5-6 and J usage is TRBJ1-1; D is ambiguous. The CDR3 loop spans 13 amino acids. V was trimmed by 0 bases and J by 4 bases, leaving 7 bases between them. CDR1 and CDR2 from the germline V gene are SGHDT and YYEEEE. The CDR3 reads CASSLDVSTEAFF. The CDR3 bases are TGTGCCAGCAGCTTGGATGTGAGCACTGAAGCTTTCTTT.

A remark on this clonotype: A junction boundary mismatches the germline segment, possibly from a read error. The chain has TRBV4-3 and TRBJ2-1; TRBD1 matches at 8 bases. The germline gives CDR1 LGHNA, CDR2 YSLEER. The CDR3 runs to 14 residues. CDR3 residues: CASGQGTGGNEQFF. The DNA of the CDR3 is TGCGCCAGCGGCCAAGGTACAGGGGGCAATGAGCAGTTCTTC.

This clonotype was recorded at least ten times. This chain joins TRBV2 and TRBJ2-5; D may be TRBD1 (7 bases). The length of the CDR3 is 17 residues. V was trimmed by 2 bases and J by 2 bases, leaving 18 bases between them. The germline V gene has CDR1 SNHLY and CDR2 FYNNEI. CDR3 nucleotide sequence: TGTGCCAGCAGTGAATGGGGGGCCTGGGACAGACAAGAGACCCAGTACTTC. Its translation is CASSEWGAWDRQETQYF. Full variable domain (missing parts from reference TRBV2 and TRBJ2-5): EPEVTQTPSHQVTQMGQEVILRCVPISNHLYFYWYRQILGQKVEFLVSFYNNEISEKSEIFDDQFSVERPDGSNFTLKIRSTKLEDSAMYFCASSEWGAWDRQETQYFGPGTRLLVL.

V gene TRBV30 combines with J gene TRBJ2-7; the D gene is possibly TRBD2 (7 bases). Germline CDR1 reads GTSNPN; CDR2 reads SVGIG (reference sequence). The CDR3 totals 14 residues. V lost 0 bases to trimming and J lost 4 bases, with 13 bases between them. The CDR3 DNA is TGTGCCTGGAGTGTTCGGGGGGCGCAATACGAGCAGTACTTC. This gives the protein CAWSVRGAQYEQYF. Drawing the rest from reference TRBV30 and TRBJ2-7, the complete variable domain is SQTIHQWPATLVQPVGSPLSLECTVEGTSNPNLYWYRQAAGRGLQLLFYSVGIGQISSEVPQNLSASRPQDRQFILSSKKLLLSDSGFYLCAWSVRGAQYEQYFGPGTRLTVT.

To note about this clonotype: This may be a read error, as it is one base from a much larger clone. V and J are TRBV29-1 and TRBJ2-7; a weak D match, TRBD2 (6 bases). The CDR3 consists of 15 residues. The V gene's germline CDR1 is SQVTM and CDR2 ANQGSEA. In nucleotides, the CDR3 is TGCAGCGTCCATATTTCTAGCGAAAGCTCCTACGAGCTGTACTTC. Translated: CSVHISSESSYELYF.

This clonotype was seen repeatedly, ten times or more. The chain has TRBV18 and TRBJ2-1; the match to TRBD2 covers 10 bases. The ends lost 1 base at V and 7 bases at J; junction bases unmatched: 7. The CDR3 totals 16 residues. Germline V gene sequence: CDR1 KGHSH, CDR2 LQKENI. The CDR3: CASSPQASGGLNEQFF. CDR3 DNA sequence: TGTGCCAGCTCACCACAGGCTAGCGGGGGTTTGAATGAGCAGTTCTTC.

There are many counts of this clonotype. Here the CDR3 reads CSVEGPVGSEQYF. The CDR3 DNA follows: TGCAGCGTTGAGGGGCCCGTGGGGTCCGAGCAGTACTTC. J is TRBJ2-7 and V is TRBV29-1, with a weak D call TRBD1 (5 bases). The CDR3 is 13 residues long. Per germline, CDR1 SQVTM and CDR2 ANQGSEA. Deletions cut 3 bases from V and 6 bases from J, with 15 bases between.

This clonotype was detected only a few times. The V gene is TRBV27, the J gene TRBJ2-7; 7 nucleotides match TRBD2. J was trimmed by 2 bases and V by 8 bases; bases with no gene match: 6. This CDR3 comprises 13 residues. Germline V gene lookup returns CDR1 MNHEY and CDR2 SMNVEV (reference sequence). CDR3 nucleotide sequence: TGTGCCAGCCGCGGGGGTCCGCCCTACGAGCAGTACTTC. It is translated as CASRGGPPYEQYF.

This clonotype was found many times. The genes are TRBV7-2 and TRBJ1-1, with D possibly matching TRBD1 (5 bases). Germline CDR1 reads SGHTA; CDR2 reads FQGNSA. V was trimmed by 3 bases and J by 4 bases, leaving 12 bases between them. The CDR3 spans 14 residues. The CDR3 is CASSFEGSGTEAFF. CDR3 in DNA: TGTGCCAGCAGCTTTGAGGGGTCGGGCACTGAAGCTTTCTTT.

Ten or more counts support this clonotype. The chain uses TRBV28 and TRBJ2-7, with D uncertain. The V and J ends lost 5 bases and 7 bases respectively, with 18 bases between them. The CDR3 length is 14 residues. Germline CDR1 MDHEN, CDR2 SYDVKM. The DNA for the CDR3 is TGTGCCAGCAGTCCTCGGACCCCGCTTGATGAGCAGTACTTC. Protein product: CASSPRTPLDEQYF. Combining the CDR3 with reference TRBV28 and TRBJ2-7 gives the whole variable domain DVKVTQSSRYLVKRTGEKVFLECVQDMDHENMFWYRQDPGLGLRLIYFSYDVKMKEKGDIPEGYSVSREKKERFSLILESASTNQTSMYLCASSPRTPLDEQYFGPGTRLTVT.

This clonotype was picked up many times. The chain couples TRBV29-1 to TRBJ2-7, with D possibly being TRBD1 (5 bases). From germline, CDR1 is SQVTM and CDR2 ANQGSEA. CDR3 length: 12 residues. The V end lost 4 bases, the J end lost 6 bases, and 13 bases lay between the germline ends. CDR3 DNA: TGCAGCGTTGGAGTTGGGGCAATCGAGCAGTACTTC. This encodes CSVGVGAIEQYF.

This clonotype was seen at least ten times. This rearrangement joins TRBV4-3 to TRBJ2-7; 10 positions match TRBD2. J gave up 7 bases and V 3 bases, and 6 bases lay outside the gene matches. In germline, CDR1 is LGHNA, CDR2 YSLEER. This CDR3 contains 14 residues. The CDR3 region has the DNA TGCGCCAGCAGCCAGGTAGCGGGGGGTCTTGAGCAGTACTTC. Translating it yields CASSQVAGGLEQYF.

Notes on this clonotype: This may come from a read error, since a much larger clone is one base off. The chain's CDR3 is CASSVGTRDTGEQFF. CDR3 in DNA: TGTGCCAGTAGTGTTGGGACAAGGGATACGGGTGAGCAGTTCTTC. The rearrangement uses TRBV19 and TRBJ2-1; D might be TRBD1 (6 bases). The CDR3 covers 15 residues. Trimming shortened V by 5 bases and J by 9 bases, and 20 bases separated the two germline ends. Germline lookup yields CDR1 LNHDA and CDR2 SQIVND (reference sequence). Together with reference TRBV19 and TRBJ2-1, the CDR3 gives the full variable domain: DGGITQSPKYLFRKEGQNVTLSCEQNLNHDAMYWYRQDPGQGLRLIYYSQIVNDFQKGDIAEGYSVSREKKESFPLTVTSAQKNPTAFYLCASSVGTRDTGEQFFGPGTRLTVL.

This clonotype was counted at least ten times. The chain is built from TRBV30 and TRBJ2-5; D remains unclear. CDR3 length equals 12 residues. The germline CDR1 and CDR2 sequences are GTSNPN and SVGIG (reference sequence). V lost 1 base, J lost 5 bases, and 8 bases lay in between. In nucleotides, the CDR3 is TGTGCCTGGAGTGCGGTCGGGGAGACCCAGTACTTC. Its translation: CAWSAVGETQYF.

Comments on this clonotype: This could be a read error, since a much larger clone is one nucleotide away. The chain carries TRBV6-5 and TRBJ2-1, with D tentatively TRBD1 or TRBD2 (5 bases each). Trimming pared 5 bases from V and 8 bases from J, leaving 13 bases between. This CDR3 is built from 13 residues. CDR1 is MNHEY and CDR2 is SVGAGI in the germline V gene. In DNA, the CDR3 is TGTGCCAGCAGTAGGGACGGTAACGATGAGCAGTTCTTC. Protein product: CASSRDGNDEQFF.

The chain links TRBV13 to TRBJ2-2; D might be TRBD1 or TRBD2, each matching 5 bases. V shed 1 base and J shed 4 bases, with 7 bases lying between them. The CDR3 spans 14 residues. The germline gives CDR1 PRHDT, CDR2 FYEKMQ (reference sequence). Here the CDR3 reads CASSLAGRTGELFF. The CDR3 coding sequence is TGTGCCAGCAGCTTAGCGGGGCGCACCGGGGAGCTGTTTTTT. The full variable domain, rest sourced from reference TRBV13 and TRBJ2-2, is AAGVIQSPRHLIKEKRETATLKCYPIPRHDTVYWYQQGPGQDPQFLISFYEKMQSDKGSIPDRFSAQQFSDYHSELNMSSLELGDSALYFCASSLAGRTGELFFGEGSRLTVL.

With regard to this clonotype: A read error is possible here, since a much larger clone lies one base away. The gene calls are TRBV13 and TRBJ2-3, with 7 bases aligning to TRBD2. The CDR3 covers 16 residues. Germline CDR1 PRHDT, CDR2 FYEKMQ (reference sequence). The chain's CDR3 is CTSSLMGTKVTDTQYF. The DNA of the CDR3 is TGTACCAGCAGCTTAATGGGGACTAAAGTCACAGATACGCAGTATTTT.

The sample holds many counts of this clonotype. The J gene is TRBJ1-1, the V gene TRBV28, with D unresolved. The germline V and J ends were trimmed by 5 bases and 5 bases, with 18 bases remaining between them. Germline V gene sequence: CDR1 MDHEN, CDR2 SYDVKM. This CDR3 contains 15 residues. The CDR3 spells CASSLRGPRETEAFF. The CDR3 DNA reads TGTGCCAGCAGTCTCCGGGGTCCAAGAGAAACTGAAGCTTTCTTT.

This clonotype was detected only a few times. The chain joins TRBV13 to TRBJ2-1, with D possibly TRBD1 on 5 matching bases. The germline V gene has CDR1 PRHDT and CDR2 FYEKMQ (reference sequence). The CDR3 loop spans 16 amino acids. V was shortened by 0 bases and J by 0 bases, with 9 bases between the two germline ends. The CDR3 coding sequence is TGTGCCAGCAGCTTAGGGCACAGGAGCTCCTACAATGAGCAGTTCTTC. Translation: CASSLGHRSSYNEQFF.